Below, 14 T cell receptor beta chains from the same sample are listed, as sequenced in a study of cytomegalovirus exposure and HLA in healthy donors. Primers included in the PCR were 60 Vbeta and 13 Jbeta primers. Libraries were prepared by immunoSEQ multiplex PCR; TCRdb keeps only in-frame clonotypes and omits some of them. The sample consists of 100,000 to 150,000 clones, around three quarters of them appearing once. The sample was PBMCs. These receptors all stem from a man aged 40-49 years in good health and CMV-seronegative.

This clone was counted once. CDR3 region: CASSLRGRSGNTIYF. The DNA of the CDR3 is TGTGCCAGCAGCTTAAGGGGTAGATCTGGAAACACCATATATTTT. J is TRBJ1-3 and V is TRBV7-6, with D perhaps matching TRBD1 (5 bases). CDR3 length: 15 amino acids. The V and J ends lost 2 bases and 1 base respectively, with 9 bases between them. Looked up from germline, CDR1 is SGHVS and CDR2 is FNYEAQ.

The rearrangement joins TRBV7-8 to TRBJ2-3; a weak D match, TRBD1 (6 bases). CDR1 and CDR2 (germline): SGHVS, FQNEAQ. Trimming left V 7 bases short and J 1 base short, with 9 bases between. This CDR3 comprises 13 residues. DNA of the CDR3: TGTGCCAGCACCTGGACAGGCACAGATACGCAGTATTTT. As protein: CASTWTGTDTQYF.

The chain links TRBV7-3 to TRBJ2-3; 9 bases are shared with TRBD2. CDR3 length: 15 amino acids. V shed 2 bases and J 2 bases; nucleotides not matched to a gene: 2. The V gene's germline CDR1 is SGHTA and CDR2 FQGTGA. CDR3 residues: CASSLLAGYTDTQYF. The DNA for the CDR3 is TGTGCCAGCAGCTTACTAGCGGGATACACAGATACGCAGTATTTT.

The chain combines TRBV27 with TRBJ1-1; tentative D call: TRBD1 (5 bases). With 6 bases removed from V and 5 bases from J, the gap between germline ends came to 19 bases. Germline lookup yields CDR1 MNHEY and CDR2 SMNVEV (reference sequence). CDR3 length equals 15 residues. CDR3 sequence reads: CASRPVLGGTTEAFF. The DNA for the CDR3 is TGTGCCAGCAGACCCGTACTGGGGGGGACGACTGAAGCTTTCTTT.

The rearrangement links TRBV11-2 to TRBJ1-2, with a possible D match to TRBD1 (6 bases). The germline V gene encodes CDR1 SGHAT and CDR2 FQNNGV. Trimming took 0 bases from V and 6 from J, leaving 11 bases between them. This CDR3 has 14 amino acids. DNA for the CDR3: TGTGCCAGCAGCTTAGATTCAGGGGATCATGGCTACACCTTC. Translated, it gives CASSLDSGDHGYTF.

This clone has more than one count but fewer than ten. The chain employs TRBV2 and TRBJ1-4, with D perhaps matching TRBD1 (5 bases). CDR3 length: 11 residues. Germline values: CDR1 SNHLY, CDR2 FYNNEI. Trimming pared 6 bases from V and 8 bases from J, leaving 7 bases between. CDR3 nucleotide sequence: TGTGCCAGCAGCCCAGGGGAAAAACTGTTTTTT. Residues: CASSPGEKLFF.

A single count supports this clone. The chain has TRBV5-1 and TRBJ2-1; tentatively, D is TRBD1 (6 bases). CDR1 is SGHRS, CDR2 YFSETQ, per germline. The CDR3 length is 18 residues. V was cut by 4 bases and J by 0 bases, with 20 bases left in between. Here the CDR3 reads CASSPWGQLGSSYNEQFF. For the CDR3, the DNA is TGCGCCAGCAGCCCCTGGGGACAACTAGGAAGCTCCTACAATGAGCAGTTCTTC.

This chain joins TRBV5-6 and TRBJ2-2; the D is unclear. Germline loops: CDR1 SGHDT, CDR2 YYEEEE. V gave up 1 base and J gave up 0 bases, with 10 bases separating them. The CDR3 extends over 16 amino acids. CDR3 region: CASSLRIGANTGELFF. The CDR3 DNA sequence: TGTGCCAGCAGCTTGAGAATAGGAGCGAACACCGGGGAGCTGTTTTTT.

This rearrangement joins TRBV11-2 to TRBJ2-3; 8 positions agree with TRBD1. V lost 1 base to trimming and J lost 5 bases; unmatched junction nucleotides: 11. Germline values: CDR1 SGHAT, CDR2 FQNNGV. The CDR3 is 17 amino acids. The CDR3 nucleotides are TGTGCCAGCAGCTTAGCTACTCAGGGGGCTGGAGGAGATACGCAGTATTTT. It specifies CASSLATQGAGGDTQYF.

The DNA of the CDR3 is TGTGCCAGCAGCTTAGTGAGCGGGACAAGCTCTGGAAACACCATATATTTT. Amino acid sequence: CASSLVSGTSSGNTIYF. The chain couples TRBV7-2 to TRBJ1-3; TRBD1 is a possible D gene (6 bases). V dropped 1 base and J dropped 0 bases, with 13 bases sitting between them. The CDR3 runs to 17 residues. Germline CDR1 is SGHTA and CDR2 is FQGNSA.

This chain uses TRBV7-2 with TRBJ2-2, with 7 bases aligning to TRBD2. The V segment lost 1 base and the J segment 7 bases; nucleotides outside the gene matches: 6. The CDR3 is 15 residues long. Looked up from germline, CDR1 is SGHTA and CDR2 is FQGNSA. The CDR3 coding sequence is TGTGCCAGCAGCTTAGGACTAGCATGGAGCGGGGAGCTGTTTTTT. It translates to CASSLGLAWSGELFF.

The CDR3 DNA is TGTGCCAGCAGTAATCGGCAGGGTTACGAGCAGTACTTC. Encoded protein: CASSNRQGYEQYF. The chain recombines TRBV7-2 with TRBJ2-7; D is perhaps TRBD1 (5 bases). The CDR3 is 13 amino acids. Trimming took off 6 bases at V and 4 bases at J, with 13 bases between the two ends. CDR1 SGHTA and CDR2 FQGNSA come from the germline V gene.

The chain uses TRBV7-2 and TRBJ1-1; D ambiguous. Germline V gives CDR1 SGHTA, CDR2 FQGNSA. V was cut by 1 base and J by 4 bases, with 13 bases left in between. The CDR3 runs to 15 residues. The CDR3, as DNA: TGTGCCAGCAGCTTAGGTTGGGCGGAGGGCACTGAAGCTTTCTTT. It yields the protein CASSLGWAEGTEAFF. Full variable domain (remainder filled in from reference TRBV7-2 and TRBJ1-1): GAGVSQSPSNKVTEKGKDVELRCDPISGHTALYWYRQSLGQGLEFLIYFQGNSAPDKSGLPSDRFSAERTGGSVSTLTIQRTQQEDSAVYLCASSLGWAEGTEAFFGQGTRLTVV.

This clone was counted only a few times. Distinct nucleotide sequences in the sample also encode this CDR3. For the CDR3, the DNA is TGTGCCAGCAGTGGCCAGGGTCCGAACACCGGGGAGCTGTTTTTT. It translates to CASSGQGPNTGELFF. This chain uses TRBV2 with TRBJ2-2; TRBD1 might be the D (5 bases). V lost 4 bases and J 0 bases, leaving 9 bases between the germline ends. The length of the CDR3 is 15 residues. Germline lookup yields CDR1 SNHLY and CDR2 FYNNEI.